These 25 T cell receptor beta chains originate from one sample sequenced in a study of blood T cell repertoires in COVID-19. The repertoire was sequenced with immunoSEQ multiplex PCR; TCRdb's copy has only in-frame clones and lacks some. The data show 200,000 to 250,000 clones, 70% to 85% seen once. What was sequenced was PBMCs or T cells enriched from blood (not recorded which). All receptors derive from a man aged 55-75 years who had recovered from COVID-19.

The V and J genes are TRBV29-1 and TRBJ2-7, with TRBD2 matching 8 bases. V was clipped by 2 bases and J by 3 bases; unmatched bases: 12. CDR1 SQVTM and CDR2 ANQGSEA come from the germline V gene. This CDR3 has 16 amino acids. In nucleotides, the CDR3 is TGCAGCGTTGAAAGGTACCGGGGGGGGAAACTCTACGAGCAGTACTTC. It yields the protein CSVERYRGGKLYEQYF.

J is TRBJ2-7 and V is TRBV5-1; 8 bases align to TRBD2. Trimming took 4 bases from V and 6 from J; bases not matched to a gene: 12. The CDR3 is 15 amino acids. Germline-derived CDR1 and CDR2 are SGHRS and YFSETQ. In DNA, the CDR3 is TGCGCCAGCAGCCCCCGGGGGGGGGAGGCGGTCGAGCAGTACTTC. Translating it yields CASSPRGGEAVEQYF. Drawing the rest from reference TRBV5-1 and TRBJ2-7, the complete variable domain is KAGVTQTPRYLIKTRGQQVTLSCSPISGHRSVSWYQQTPGQGLQFLFEYFSETQRNKGNFPGRFSGRQFSNSRSEMNVSTLELGDSALYLCASSPRGGEAVEQYFGPGTRLTVT.

This sequence joins TRBV6-5 and TRBJ1-4, with D possibly being TRBD1 (6 bases). Germline CDR1 reads MNHEY; CDR2 reads SVGAGI. The CDR3 covers 14 residues. The V and J ends lost 6 bases and 3 bases respectively, with 11 bases between them. The CDR3 DNA sequence: TGTGCCAGCAGGCTTACAGGGCCTAATGAAAAACTGTTTTTT. This sequence encodes CASRLTGPNEKLFF.

The chain has TRBV5-1 and TRBJ1-1; weak D call: TRBD1 (6 bases). Germline CDR1 SGHRS, CDR2 YFSETQ. The CDR3 has 13 amino acids. Deletions cut 4 bases from V and 1 base from J, with 8 bases between. In DNA form, the CDR3 reads TGCGCCAGCAGCATGGGACAGAACACTGAAGCTTTCTTT. It specifies CASSMGQNTEAFF.

The rearrangement joins TRBV27 to TRBJ2-3, with TRBD2 matching over 11 bases. The CDR3 runs to 17 residues. Germline CDR1 is MNHEY and CDR2 is SMNVEV (reference sequence). The V and J ends lost 5 bases and 0 bases, in that order; junction bases with no gene match: 7. CDR3: CASSARLAGTSTDTQYF. The CDR3 coding sequence is TGTGCCAGCAGTGCCCGACTAGCGGGAACTAGCACAGATACGCAGTATTTT.

The chain employs TRBV4-1 and TRBJ2-5; the D gene is possibly TRBD1 (6 bases). Trimming took 4 bases from V and 2 from J, leaving 8 bases between them. Germline CDR1 MGHRA, CDR2 YSYEKL. The CDR3 spans 13 residues. This CDR3 is CASSLGQQETQYF. In nucleotides, the CDR3 is TGCGCCAGCAGCCTCGGACAGCAAGAGACCCAGTACTTC.

In nucleotides, the CDR3 is TGTGCCACCAGGGTTCAGGGACAGCCGTACTATGGCTACACCTTC. Residues: CATRVQGQPYYGYTF. The chain links TRBV24-1 to TRBJ1-2, with 7 bases that match TRBD1. The junction had 10 bases not matched to a gene; V was cut back by 7 bases and J by 3 bases. The CDR3 length is 15 residues. Germline-derived CDR1 and CDR2 are KGHDR and SFDVKD.

V gene TRBV3-1 (or the pseudogene TRBV3-2) combines with J gene TRBJ1-5, with 7 bases matching TRBD1. The CDR3 sequence is 15 residues long. CDR1 and CDR2 (germline): LGHDT, YNNKEL (reference sequence). V was clipped by 0 bases and J by 4 bases; unmatched bases: 3. CDR3 bases: TGTGCCAGCAGCCAAGATGCGACAGGGAATCAGCCCCAGCATTTT. Translating it yields CASSQDATGNQPQHF.

CDR3 region: CASSQESSRNTEAFF. DNA of the CDR3: TGCGCCAGCAGCCAAGAGTCTTCGAGAAACACTGAAGCTTTCTTT. This chain joins TRBV4-3 and TRBJ1-1, with D hard to call. From germline, CDR1 is LGHNA and CDR2 YSLEER. The V end lost 0 bases, the J end lost 2 bases, and 10 bases lay between the germline ends. The CDR3 length is 15 residues.

The genes are TRBV7-3 and TRBJ1-1; D might be TRBD1 (6 bases). V gave up 5 bases and J gave up 4 bases, with 11 bases separating them. The CDR3 totals 13 residues. Germline CDR1 and CDR2: SGHTA and FQGTGA. The CDR3 loop is CASSRIRGTEAFF. For the CDR3, the DNA is TGTGCCAGCAGCCGAATCAGGGGCACTGAAGCTTTCTTT.

The chain links TRBV6-5 to TRBJ2-7; maybe TRBD1 (5 bases). This CDR3 region has 14 residues. Per germline, CDR1 MNHEY and CDR2 SVGAGI. Deletions cut 6 bases from V and 2 bases from J, with 14 bases between. CDR3 sequence: CASRGTQGTYEQYF. The CDR3 DNA reads TGTGCCAGCAGGGGAACCCAGGGCACCTACGAGCAGTACTTC.

J is TRBJ1-2 and V is TRBV6-5; 7 bases agree with TRBD1. With 5 bases clipped from V and 2 bases from J, the junction kept 5 bases outside the gene matches. This CDR3 has 14 amino acids. CDR1 is MNHEY, CDR2 SVGAGI, per germline. CDR3 amino acids: CASSNRGGNYGYTF. CDR3 DNA sequence: TGTGCCAGCAGTAACAGGGGTGGCAACTATGGCTACACCTTC.

J is TRBJ1-6 and V is TRBV7-2, with 8 bases aligning to TRBD1. After removal of 6 bases from V and 6 bases from J, the junction contained 4 bases not matched to a gene. CDR1 SGHTA and CDR2 FQGNSA come from the germline V gene. The CDR3 totals 14 residues. CDR3 protein: CASRQQGGNSPLHF. As DNA, the CDR3 is TGTGCCAGCAGGCAACAGGGGGGTAATTCACCCCTCCACTTT.

The rearrangement links TRBV6-5 to TRBJ2-1; 11 bases map to TRBD1. This CDR3 region has 14 residues. The germline gives CDR1 MNHEY, CDR2 SVGAGI. J lost 7 bases, V lost 6 bases, and 5 bases had no gene match. In DNA form, the CDR3 reads TGTGCCAGCAGAAGGACAGGGGGCAGGAATGAGCAGTTCTTC. As protein: CASRRTGGRNEQFF.

This chain uses TRBV10-3 with TRBJ2-3; 11 bases line up with TRBD2. J lost 6 bases, V lost 3 bases, and 8 bases had no gene match. The CDR3 spans 16 residues. The germline V gene has CDR1 ENHRY and CDR2 SYGVKD. The CDR3 DNA is TGTGCCATCAGTGATCTAGCGGGGGGTATTGAGGATACGCAGTATTTT. Its translation: CAISDLAGGIEDTQYF.

This clone was found a few times. The gene calls are TRBV7-2 and TRBJ2-1; no clear D. Germline loops: CDR1 SGHTA, CDR2 FQGNSA. The germline V and J ends were trimmed by 5 bases and 9 bases, with 14 bases remaining between them. The CDR3 has 13 residues. The CDR3 loop is CASSPSFILEQFF. DNA of the CDR3: TGTGCCAGCAGCCCCTCCTTTATCCTTGAGCAGTTCTTC.

The gene calls are TRBV7-2 and TRBJ2-1; 8 bases are shared with TRBD1. Germline V gene data show CDR1 as SGHTA and CDR2 as FQGNSA. The length of the CDR3 is 15 residues. V was pared by 5 bases and J by 6 bases, with 9 bases of the junction left unmatched. As DNA, the CDR3 is TGTGCCAGCAGCCTGGACAGGGATCCGCTCAATGAGCAGTTCTTC. It encodes CASSLDRDPLNEQFF.

The gene calls are TRBV7-2 and TRBJ2-5, with 9 bases aligning to TRBD2. CDR3 length: 14 residues. CDR1 and CDR2 from the germline V gene are SGHTA and FQGNSA. The V gene end was trimmed by 6 bases and the J gene end by 4 bases; junction bases not matched to a gene: 6. Written as DNA, the CDR3 is TGTGCCAGCAGAGCAGCGGGGGGAATAGAGACCCAGTACTTC. As protein: CASRAAGGIETQYF.

The chain couples TRBV6-4 to TRBJ1-2; D remains unclear. The CDR3 has 14 residues. Germline V lookup: CDR1 MRHNA, CDR2 SNTAGT. With 4 bases removed from V and 2 bases from J, the gap between germline ends came to 11 bases. CDR3 region: CASSVQSGNYGYTF. The CDR3 nucleotides read TGTGCCAGCAGTGTGCAGAGCGGGAACTATGGCTACACCTTC.

The chain has TRBV18 and TRBJ1-5; TRBD1 matches 8 bases. CDR1 and CDR2 (germline): KGHSH, LQKENI. CDR3 length equals 15 residues. The junction had 3 bases not matched to a gene; V was cut back by 3 bases and J by 2 bases. CDR3 coding DNA: TGTGCCAGCTCACCGACAGGGGCCGGCAATCAGCCCCAGCATTTT. Translating gives CASSPTGAGNQPQHF.

V gene TRBV19 combines with J gene TRBJ1-3, with D unresolved. Trimming left V 0 bases short and J 0 bases short, with 12 bases between. The length of the CDR3 is 17 residues. Germline lookup yields CDR1 LNHDA and CDR2 SQIVND (reference sequence). CDR3 protein: CASSIDSELYSGNTIYF. DNA of the CDR3: TGTGCCAGTAGTATAGATTCTGAGCTTTACTCTGGAAACACCATATATTTT. The full variable domain, with the rest looked up from reference TRBV19 and TRBJ1-3, is DGGITQSPKYLFRKEGQNVTLSCEQNLNHDAMYWYRQDPGQGLRLIYYSQIVNDFQKGDIAEGYSVSREKKESFPLTVTSAQKNPTAFYLCASSIDSELYSGNTIYFGEGSWLTVV.

The chain uses TRBV7-9 and TRBJ1-4; 8 positions match TRBD1. Germline assignment: CDR1 SEHNR and CDR2 FQNEAQ (reference sequence). The ends lost 5 bases at V and 5 bases at J; junction bases unmatched: 10. The CDR3 is 16 amino acids. Written as DNA, the CDR3 is TGTGCCAGCAGCCTGCGATCGGGGACAGGCAATGAAAAACTGTTTTTT. Translation gives CASSLRSGTGNEKLFF.

The chain links TRBV5-1 to TRBJ2-1; 7 bases match TRBD1. The CDR3 is 13 amino acids. Germline V gene sequence: CDR1 SGHRS, CDR2 YFSETQ. With V trimmed by 4 bases and J by 7 bases, 5 bases remained unmatched. The chain's CDR3 is CASSEGQTNEQFF. Written as DNA, the CDR3 is TGCGCCAGCAGCGAGGGACAGACTAATGAGCAGTTCTTC.

V usage is TRBV5-8 and J usage is TRBJ1-1, with D unresolved. Germline CDR1 reads SGHTS; CDR2 reads YDEGEE. The CDR3 has 14 amino acids. Trimming took off 4 bases at V and 1 base at J, with 11 bases between the two ends. CDR3 region: CASSRTEANTEAFF. The CDR3 nucleotides read TGTGCCAGCAGCCGTACGGAGGCGAACACTGAAGCTTTCTTT.

The V call is TRBV30, the J call TRBJ2-3, with D tentatively TRBD1 (5 bases). V lost 4 bases and J 2 bases, leaving 16 bases between the germline ends. Germline CDR1 is GTSNPN and CDR2 is SVGIG (reference sequence). This CDR3 comprises 15 residues. The CDR3 sequence is CAWKGNRGYTDTQYF. The CDR3 nucleotides read TGTGCCTGGAAGGGTAATAGGGGATACACAGATACGCAGTATTTT.